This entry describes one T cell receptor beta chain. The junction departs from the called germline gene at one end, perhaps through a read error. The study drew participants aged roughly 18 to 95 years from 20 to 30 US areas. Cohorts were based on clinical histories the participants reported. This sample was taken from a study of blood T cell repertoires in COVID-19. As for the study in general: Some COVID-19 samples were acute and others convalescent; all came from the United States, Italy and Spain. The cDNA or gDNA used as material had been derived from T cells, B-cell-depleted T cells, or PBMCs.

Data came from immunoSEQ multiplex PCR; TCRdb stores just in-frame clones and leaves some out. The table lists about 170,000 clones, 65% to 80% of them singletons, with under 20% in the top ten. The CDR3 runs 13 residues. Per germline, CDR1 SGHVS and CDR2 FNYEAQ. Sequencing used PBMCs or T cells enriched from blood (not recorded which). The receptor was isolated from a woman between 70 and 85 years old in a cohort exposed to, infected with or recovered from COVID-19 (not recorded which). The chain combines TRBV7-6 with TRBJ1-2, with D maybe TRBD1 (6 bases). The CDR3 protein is CASSPTPTGSRAF. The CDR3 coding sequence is TGTGCCAGCAGCCCAACGCCCACAGGGTCGAGAGCCTTC.